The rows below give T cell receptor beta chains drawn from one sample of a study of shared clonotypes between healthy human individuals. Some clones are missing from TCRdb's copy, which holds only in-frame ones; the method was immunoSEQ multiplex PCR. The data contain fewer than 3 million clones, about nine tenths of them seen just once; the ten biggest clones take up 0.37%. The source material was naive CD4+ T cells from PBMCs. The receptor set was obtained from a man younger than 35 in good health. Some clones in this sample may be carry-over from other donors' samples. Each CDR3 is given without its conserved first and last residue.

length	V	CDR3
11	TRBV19	ATRREGPDTQY
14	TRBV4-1	ASSHQGGATYNEQF
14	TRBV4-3	ASSRSQTSGRYEQY
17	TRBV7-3	ASSSNPLETSATTDTQY
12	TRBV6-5	ASSSLAGANVLT
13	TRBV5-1	ASSLEGDSNQPQH
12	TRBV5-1	ASTPGGLRNEQF
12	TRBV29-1	SAAGGSGANVLT
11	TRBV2	ASSGTTVDEQF
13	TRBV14	ASSQEPLAWDTQY
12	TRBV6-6	ASSYAGGEETQY
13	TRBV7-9	ASSALGATNEKLF
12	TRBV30	AWSKTLWMDGYT
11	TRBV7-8	ASSPVGDTEAF
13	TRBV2	ASSELPDPPQGAF
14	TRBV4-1	ASSRARRQAKNIQY
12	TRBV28	ASSFRGSSYEQY
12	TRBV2	ASREGERGTEAF
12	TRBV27	ASRDLGERYGYT
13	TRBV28	ASSSPGTAPYEQY